Shown below are 23 T cell receptor beta chains from a single sample sequenced in a study of blood T cell repertoires in COVID-19. Repertoires were generated with immunoSEQ multiplex PCR, while TCRdb's copy carries only in-frame clones and drops some. The table includes about 160,000 clones, about 88% detected once. The sequenced sample was peripheral blood. All receptors come from a man aged 35-49 years with acute or convalescent COVID-19.

This sequence joins TRBV7-2 and TRBJ2-1; TRBD2 matches at 12 bases. With 6 bases clipped from V and 4 bases from J, the junction kept 1 base outside the gene matches. The CDR3 consists of 14 residues. Germline CDR1 reads SGHTA; CDR2 reads FQGNSA. CDR3 in DNA: TGTGCCAGCAGGCTAGCGGGGGGGTACAATGAGCAGTTCTTC. Its translation: CASRLAGGYNEQFF. Complete variable domain (other parts from reference TRBV7-2 and TRBJ2-1): GAGVSQSPSNKVTEKGKDVELRCDPISGHTALYWYRQSLGQGLEFLIYFQGNSAPDKSGLPSDRFSAERTGGSVSTLTIQRTQQEDSAVYLCASRLAGGYNEQFFGPGTRLTVL.

V and J are TRBV7-9 and TRBJ1-4; maybe TRBD1 (5 bases). The CDR3 covers 14 residues. V lost 5 bases and J lost 4, with 11 bases in between. CDR1 is SEHNR and CDR2 is FQNEAQ in the germline V gene (reference sequence). The CDR3 bases are TGTGCCAGCAGCCCCGGGGGTTTTAATGAAAAACTGTTTTTT. Amino acids: CASSPGGFNEKLFF.

A single count supports this clone. V gene TRBV9 combines with J gene TRBJ2-5, with 11 bases fitting TRBD2. Germline values: CDR1 SGDLS, CDR2 YYNGEE. The trim removed 3 bases at V and 3 bases at J, leaving 13 bases unmatched. The CDR3 length is 18 residues. CDR3 coding DNA: TGTGCCAGCAGCGCCGGGACTAGCGGTGGGAGATTTAAAGAGACCCAGTACTTC. This codes for CASSAGTSGGRFKETQYF.

The V and J genes are TRBV2 and TRBJ2-3, with D perhaps matching TRBD1 (5 bases). The CDR3 covers 14 residues. The germline V gene encodes CDR1 SNHLY and CDR2 FYNNEI. V lost 1 base, J lost 2 bases, and 7 bases lay in between. CDR3 sequence reads: CASSEDRTTDTQYF. The DNA for the CDR3 is TGTGCCAGCAGTGAAGACAGGACCACAGATACGCAGTATTTT.

The rearrangement uses TRBV2 and TRBJ2-7; TRBD2 matches 8 bases. The CDR3 is 15 residues long. Per germline, CDR1 SNHLY and CDR2 FYNNEI. The V and J ends lost 2 bases and 1 base, in that order; junction bases with no gene match: 4. The CDR3 nucleotides are TGTGCCAGCAGTGAACAGCGGGGGCGATCCTACGAGCAGTACTTC. Translation gives CASSEQRGRSYEQYF.

The gene calls are TRBV10-3 and TRBJ2-7; 11 bases agree with TRBD2. The CDR3 is 16 amino acids. The V gene's germline CDR1 is ENHRY and CDR2 SYGVKD. J was trimmed by 2 bases and V by 4 bases; bases with no gene match: 7. Here the CDR3 reads CAISAPLAGDTYEQYF. For the CDR3, the DNA is TGTGCCATCAGTGCCCCACTAGCGGGGGATACCTACGAGCAGTACTTC.

This rearrangement joins TRBV19 to TRBJ2-1; the match to TRBD2 covers 7 bases. Germline assignment: CDR1 LNHDA and CDR2 SQIVND (reference sequence). This CDR3 region has 13 residues. Losses at the gene ends were 1 base for V and 6 bases for J; bases not matched to a gene: 0. CDR3 sequence reads: CASSIGGGNEQFF. DNA of the CDR3: TGTGCCAGTAGTATAGGGGGGGGCAATGAGCAGTTCTTC.

The chain carries TRBV14 and TRBJ2-5; TRBD1 is a possible D gene (5 bases). Looked up from germline, CDR1 is SGHDN and CDR2 is FVKESK. Trimming took 1 base from V and 10 from J, leaving 19 bases between them. This CDR3 has 15 residues. The CDR3 region has the DNA TGTGCCAGCAGCCAAGCCCCCACAGGATCCCGGAACCAGTACTTC. Translated: CASSQAPTGSRNQYF.

The chain has TRBV5-1 and TRBJ1-1, with D unresolved. The CDR3 contains 15 residues. Trimming stripped 2 bases from V and 5 bases from J, with 16 bases between. From germline, CDR1 is SGHRS and CDR2 YFSETQ. The CDR3 reads CASSFDLGRSTEAFF. CDR3 bases: TGCGCCAGCAGCTTTGACCTCGGGAGGAGTACTGAAGCTTTCTTT.

The chain recombines TRBV18 with TRBJ2-3; 7 bases map to TRBD1. Germline V gene lookup returns CDR1 KGHSH and CDR2 LQKENI. J was trimmed by 4 bases and V by 6 bases; bases with no gene match: 28. CDR3 length: 21 residues. This chain's CDR3 is CASSQKGAGMRIEGLPDTQYF. CDR3 in DNA: TGTGCCAGCTCCCAAAAGGGGGCGGGCATGAGGATTGAAGGGCTCCCAGATACGCAGTATTTT.

V is TRBV5-7 and J is TRBJ1-5, with 8 bases identical to TRBD1. TRBV5-7 is an open reading frame, and its role is uncertain. Germline trimming cut 4 bases from V and 1 base from J; bases unmatched to any gene: 16. CDR3 size: 19 residues. CDR3 nucleotide sequence: TGTGCCAGCAGCATGCAGACAGGGGAAGGGGTTTTGAGCAATCAGCCCCAGCATTTT. It translates to CASSMQTGEGVLSNQPQHF.

This clone was recorded only once. The chain uses TRBV9 and TRBJ2-4; 7 bases fit TRBD2. The ends lost 4 bases at V and 2 bases at J; junction bases unmatched: 6. Germline V gene data show CDR1 as SGDLS and CDR2 as YYNGEE. The CDR3 sequence is 15 residues long. The CDR3 DNA is TGTGCCAGCAGCCCTCGAGCGGGGACCAAAAACATTCAGTACTTC. Protein product: CASSPRAGTKNIQYF. Supplemented by reference TRBV9 and TRBJ2-4, the full variable domain reads DSGVTQTPKHLITATGQRVTLRCSPRSGDLSVYWYQQSLDQGLQFLIQYYNGEERAKGNILERFSAQQFPDLHSELNLSSLELGDSALYFCASSPRAGTKNIQYFGAGTRLSVL.

The V call is TRBV30, the J call TRBJ2-3, with 11 bases that match TRBD2. Germline V lookup: CDR1 GTSNPN, CDR2 SVGIG (reference sequence). The ends lost 7 bases at V and 4 bases at J; junction bases unmatched: 4. This CDR3 contains 13 residues. The CDR3 is CAYRLAGPDTQYF. DNA of the CDR3: TGTGCCTACAGACTAGCGGGGCCAGATACGCAGTATTTT.

CDR3 residues: CASSPVNSNQPQHF. Here the CDR3 DNA reads TGTGCCAGCAGTCCTGTAAATAGCAATCAGCCCCAGCATTTT. The genes are TRBV27 and TRBJ1-5; D gene ambiguous. The V end lost 5 bases, the J end lost 0 bases, and 8 bases lay between the germline ends. From germline, CDR1 is MNHEY and CDR2 SMNVEV (reference sequence). CDR3 size: 14 residues.

This rearrangement joins TRBV5-6 to TRBJ2-4; D remains ambiguous. The CDR3 is 13 amino acids. V dropped 0 bases and J dropped 8 bases, with 9 bases sitting between them. Looked up from germline, CDR1 is SGHDT and CDR2 is YYEEEE. CDR3 sequence reads: CASSLGNQDIQYF. Here the CDR3 DNA reads TGTGCCAGCAGCTTGGGTAATCAGGACATTCAGTACTTC.

This clone was seen more than once but under ten times. The rearrangement joins TRBV24-1 to TRBJ1-5; 10 positions match TRBD1. The V and J ends lost 3 bases and 11 bases, in that order; junction bases with no gene match: 15. Germline-derived CDR1 and CDR2 are KGHDR and SFDVKD. The CDR3 totals 17 residues. The CDR3 here is CATSDAGTGAGWGTQHF. The CDR3, as DNA: TGTGCCACCAGTGATGCCGGGACAGGGGCCGGTTGGGGTACCCAGCATTTT.

V and J are TRBV7-3 and TRBJ1-5; no clear D gene. Germline V gives CDR1 SGHTA, CDR2 FQGTGA. V lost 5 bases and J lost 2, with 7 bases in between. The CDR3 is 13 residues long. CDR3 DNA: TGTGCCAGCAGCCCAGGTGGCAATCAGCCCCAGCATTTT. Protein: CASSPGGNQPQHF.

V and J are TRBV4-2 and TRBJ2-2; 7 bases align to TRBD1. The CDR3 is made up of 14 amino acids. V shed 2 bases, J shed 6 bases, and the junction held 3 bases outside the gene matches. Germline CDR1 is LGHNA and CDR2 is YNFKEQ. CDR3 nucleotide sequence: TGTGCCAGCAGCCAACGACAGGGAGCCGGGGAGCTGTTTTTT. It is translated as CASSQRQGAGELFF.

This chain links TRBV19 with TRBJ1-5; weak D call: TRBD1 (5 bases). V lost 4 bases and J lost 4, with 20 bases in between. The CDR3 has 17 amino acids. Per germline, CDR1 LNHDA and CDR2 SQIVND (reference sequence). CDR3 amino acids: CASSNPPGIWANQPQHF. CDR3 sequence (DNA): TGTGCCAGTAGTAACCCGCCAGGGATATGGGCAAATCAGCCCCAGCATTTT.

The rearrangement links TRBV18 to TRBJ1-1, with D unclear. Germline V gene data show CDR1 as KGHSH and CDR2 as LQKENI. CDR3 length: 13 residues. V was pared by 3 bases and J by 12 bases, with 17 bases between. The CDR3 DNA follows: TGTGCCAGCTCACCCGGCCAAGGAGTCCCTCCTTTCTTT. This gives the protein CASSPGQGVPPFF. Combining the CDR3 with reference TRBV18 and TRBJ1-1 gives the whole variable domain NAGVMQNPRHLVRRRGQEARLRCSPMKGHSHVYWYRQLPEEGLKFMVYLQKENIIDESGMPKERFSAEFPKEGPSILRIQQVVRGDSAAYFCASSPGQGVPPFFGQGTRLTVV.

The chain recombines TRBV19 with TRBJ1-6; maybe TRBD1 (5 bases). Trimming took 5 bases from V and 7 from J, leaving 15 bases between them. This CDR3 is built from 15 residues. Germline V CDR1 and CDR2: LNHDA, SQIVND (reference sequence). In nucleotides, the CDR3 is TGTGCCAGTAGTGGAGGGGTTTCGGGGAATTCACCCCTCCACTTT. It yields the protein CASSGGVSGNSPLHF. Complete variable domain (other parts from reference TRBV19 and TRBJ1-6): DGGITQSPKYLFRKEGQNVTLSCEQNLNHDAMYWYRQDPGQGLRLIYYSQIVNDFQKGDIAEGYSVSREKKESFPLTVTSAQKNPTAFYLCASSGGVSGNSPLHFGNGTRLTVT.

The chain couples TRBV29-1 to TRBJ1-1, with D uncertain. The CDR3 has 12 amino acids. In germline, CDR1 is SQVTM, CDR2 ANQGSEA. V lost 4 bases, J lost 0 bases, and 6 bases lay in between. For the CDR3, the DNA is TGCAGCGTTGGGAGCTTGAACACTGAAGCTTTCTTT. This gives the protein CSVGSLNTEAFF.

V and J are TRBV2 and TRBJ2-2; D gene unclear. The germline CDR1 and CDR2 sequences are SNHLY and FYNNEI. The CDR3 is 16 amino acids. Trimming stripped 2 bases from V and 0 bases from J, with 10 bases between. Written as DNA, the CDR3 is TGTGCCAGCAGTGAATCGGGTAGAACGAACACCGGGGAGCTGTTTTTT. Its translation: CASSESGRTNTGELFF.